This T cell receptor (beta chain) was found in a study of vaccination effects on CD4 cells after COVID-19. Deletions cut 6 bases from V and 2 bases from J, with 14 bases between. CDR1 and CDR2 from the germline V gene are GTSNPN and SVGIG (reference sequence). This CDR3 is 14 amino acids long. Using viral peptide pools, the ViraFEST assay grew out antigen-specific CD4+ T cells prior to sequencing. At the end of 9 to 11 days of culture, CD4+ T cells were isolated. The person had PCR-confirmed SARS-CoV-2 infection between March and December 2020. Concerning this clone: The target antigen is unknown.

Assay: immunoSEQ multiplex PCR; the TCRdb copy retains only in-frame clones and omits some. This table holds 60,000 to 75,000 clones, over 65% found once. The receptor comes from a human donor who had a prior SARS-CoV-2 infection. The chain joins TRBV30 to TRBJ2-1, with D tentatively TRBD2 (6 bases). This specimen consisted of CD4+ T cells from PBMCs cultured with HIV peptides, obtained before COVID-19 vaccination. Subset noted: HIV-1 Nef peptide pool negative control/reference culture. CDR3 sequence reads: CACIGTSAYNEQFF. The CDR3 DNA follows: TGTGCCTGCATCGGGACTTCTGCCTACAATGAGCAGTTCTTC.